Below, 15 T cell receptor beta chains from the same sample are listed, as sequenced in a study of shared clonotypes between healthy human individuals. Generated by immunoSEQ multiplex PCR, the TCRdb table keeps only in-frame clones and is missing some. Here the sample spans over a million clones, about 84% being singletons. Specimen: memory CD4+ T cells from PBMCs. Documented subset: CD45RA-negative fraction. The receptor source for this set is a man aged 18 to 30 in good health. Some clones in this sample may be carry-over from other donors' samples.

J is TRBJ1-4 and V is TRBV5-1; D ambiguous. Germline CDR1 SGHRS, CDR2 YFSETQ. Trimming stripped 0 bases from V and 0 bases from J, with 6 bases between. CDR3 length equals 15 residues. The CDR3 DNA reads as TGCGCCAGCAGCTTGGGTGCTTCAACTAATGAAAAACTGTTTTTT. This encodes CASSLGASTNEKLFF.

This clone was detected only once. The V call is TRBV11-3, the J call TRBJ2-7; TRBD1 matches 7 bases. The CDR3 sequence is 13 residues long. J was trimmed by 3 bases and V by 5 bases; bases with no gene match: 4. Germline CDR1 is SGHNT and CDR2 is YENEEA. The CDR3 DNA reads TGTGCCAGCAGCGAGGGGGCGTACTACGAGCAGTACTTC. It is translated as CASSEGAYYEQYF.

The V gene is TRBV6-4, the J gene TRBJ2-3; D remains ambiguous. The CDR3 consists of 13 residues. Germline CDR1 is MRHNA and CDR2 is SNTAGT. The ends were cut back, 4 bases at V and 2 bases at J, with 7 bases in the middle. CDR3 loop: CASSVESTDTQYF. The DNA of the CDR3 is TGTGCCAGCAGTGTGGAGTCCACAGATACGCAGTATTTT.

The genes are TRBV6-6 and TRBJ1-2, with TRBD1 matching over 9 bases. The germline gives CDR1 MNHNY, CDR2 SVGAGI (reference sequence). The CDR3 length is 14 residues. V was clipped by 4 bases and J by 5 bases; unmatched bases: 5. The DNA of the CDR3 is TGTGCCAGCAGTTCCGGGACAGGGACTTATGGCTACACCTTC. The encoded protein is CASSSGTGTYGYTF.

This rearrangement joins TRBV7-2 to TRBJ2-5; tentatively, D is TRBD1 or TRBD2 (5 bases each). The V end lost 1 base, the J end lost 4 bases, and 19 bases lay between the germline ends. The CDR3 runs 17 residues. Germline assignment: CDR1 SGHTA and CDR2 FQGNSA. CDR3 coding DNA: TGTGCCAGCAGCTTAGTAGGGACCACCTTTTTTCCAGAGACCCAGTACTTC. Translating it yields CASSLVGTTFFPETQYF.

This clone was seen once. The chain combines TRBV5-7 with TRBJ1-5, with D perhaps matching TRBD1 (5 bases). TRBV5-7 is given ORF status, its function remaining uncertain. The CDR3 contains 13 residues. V dropped 0 bases and J dropped 7 bases, with 8 bases sitting between them. The CDR3 spells CASSLGGDQPQHF. CDR3 coding DNA: TGTGCCAGCAGCTTGGGGGGGGACCAGCCCCAGCATTTT.

The rearrangement links TRBV18 to TRBJ2-5; D may be TRBD2 (6 bases). The V end was cut by 2 bases, the J end by 5 bases, with 12 bases between. CDR1 and CDR2 (germline): KGHSH, LQKENI. The CDR3 loop spans 14 amino acids. CDR3 sequence: CASSPLGEEETQYF. The CDR3 DNA follows: TGTGCCAGCTCACCATTAGGGGAGGAGGAGACCCAGTACTTC.

This clone was detected a few times. This chain links TRBV5-1 with TRBJ1-3; D gene unclear. This CDR3 contains 12 residues. Germline values: CDR1 SGHRS, CDR2 YFSETQ. The V end lost 0 bases, the J end lost 11 bases, and 9 bases lay between the germline ends. CDR3 sequence: CASSLDTLPIYF. The CDR3, as DNA: TGCGCCAGCAGCTTGGACACCCTCCCCATATATTTT.

CDR3 amino acids: CASSLKPGPNTGELFF. CDR3 sequence (DNA): TGTGCCAGCAGCCTCAAACCCGGGCCGAACACCGGGGAGCTGTTTTTT. The rearrangement uses TRBV4-2 and TRBJ2-2; D gene unclear. The CDR3 contains 16 residues. Germline assignment: CDR1 LGHNA and CDR2 YNFKEQ. V gave up 4 bases and J gave up 0 bases, with 12 bases separating them.

The rearrangement joins TRBV5-6 to TRBJ2-3; no clear D. Germline CDR1 SGHDT, CDR2 YYEEEE. The V end was cut by 0 bases, the J end by 0 bases, with 8 bases between. The length of the CDR3 is 15 residues. The CDR3 nucleotides are TGTGCCAGCAGCTTGGGTGGCTTGAGCACAGATACGCAGTATTTT. Protein sequence: CASSLGGLSTDTQYF. The full variable domain, rest sourced from reference TRBV5-6 and TRBJ2-3, is DAGVTQSPTHLIKTRGQQVTLRCSPKSGHDTVSWYQQALGQGPQFIFQYYEEEERQRGNFPDRFSGHQFPNYSSELNVNALLLGDSALYLCASSLGGLSTDTQYFGPGTRLTVL.

The rearrangement links TRBV5-4 to TRBJ1-1; 11 nucleotides align to TRBD1. The germline V gene encodes CDR1 SGHNT and CDR2 YYREEE (reference sequence). Trimming cost V 4 bases and J 10 bases; bases outside gene matches: 12. The CDR3 has 15 amino acids. The CDR3 protein is CASSRGQGAPPRAFF. CDR3 coding DNA: TGTGCCAGCAGCCGCGGACAGGGGGCGCCCCCGCGAGCTTTCTTT.

The J gene is TRBJ1-3, the V gene TRBV19, with D possibly being TRBD1 (6 bases). Germline lookup yields CDR1 LNHDA and CDR2 SQIVND (reference sequence). This CDR3 spans 16 amino acids. V shed 7 bases and J shed 0 bases, with 16 bases lying between them. The CDR3 here is CASTKKTGSSGNTIYF. Here the CDR3 DNA reads TGTGCCAGTACCAAGAAGACAGGTAGCTCTGGAAACACCATATATTTT. Full variable domain (missing parts from reference TRBV19 and TRBJ1-3): DGGITQSPKYLFRKEGQNVTLSCEQNLNHDAMYWYRQDPGQGLRLIYYSQIVNDFQKGDIAEGYSVSREKKESFPLTVTSAQKNPTAFYLCASTKKTGSSGNTIYFGEGSWLTVV.

Concerning this clone: Compared with germline, one end of the junction differs, possibly owing to a read error. The identical CDR3 is also encoded by other nucleotide sequences in the sample. The V and J genes are TRBV18 and TRBJ1-2; no clear D. CDR1 is KGHSH and CDR2 is LQKENI in the germline V gene. CDR3 length: 14 amino acids. CDR3 nucleotide sequence: TGCGCCAGCTCACCGAGAGGCGGTGGCTATGGCTACACCTTC. Translated: CASSPRGGGYGYTF. The whole variable domain, filled in from reference TRBV18 and TRBJ1-2, reads NAGVMQNPRHLVRRRGQEARLRCSPMKGHSHVYWYRQLPEEGLKFMVYLQKENIIDESGMPKERFSAEFPKEGPSILRIQQVVRGDSAAYFCASSPRGGGYGYTFGSGTRLTVV.

The rearrangement uses TRBV5-1 and TRBJ1-2; D is unclear. Germline assignment: CDR1 SGHRS and CDR2 YFSETQ. The CDR3 contains 15 residues. Trimming cost V 3 bases and J 4 bases, with 16 bases left between them. In DNA, the CDR3 is TGCGCCAGCAGCTCGGGCGGGTTAGAGCCCTATGGCTACACCTTC. Its protein is CASSSGGLEPYGYTF.

This chain connects TRBV27 to TRBJ1-2; 9 bases are shared with TRBD1. Per germline, CDR1 MNHEY and CDR2 SMNVEV (reference sequence). The V and J ends lost 5 bases and 2 bases, in that order; junction bases with no gene match: 6. The CDR3 loop spans 15 amino acids. The CDR3 sequence is CASSPRQGGNYGYTF. The CDR3, as DNA: TGTGCCAGCAGTCCGAGACAGGGGGGGAACTATGGCTACACCTTC.